The entry that follows covers one T cell receptor beta chain sequence. The CDR3 loop spans 14 amino acids. Per germline, CDR1 SGHKS and CDR2 YYEKEE (reference sequence). V lost 1 base to trimming and J lost 8 bases, with 12 bases between them. Assay used: immunoSEQ multiplex PCR; TCRdb lists only in-frame clones, some missing. The table includes approximately 760,000 clones, approximately 83% detected once. This entry belongs to a study of shared T cell receptors in the human thymus. A further study also used this sample, focusing on human thymus T cells. From that paper: The donors were infants in Finland with congenital heart defects, otherwise immunologically healthy. Corrective cardiac surgery supplied the resected thymus tissue. Thymic and blood repertoires seemed to show skewed V and J gene use.

The clonotype originates from a girl in the first two years of life with a congenital heart defect. The chain links TRBV5-5 to TRBJ1-4, with D possibly being TRBD1 (6 bases). The specimen was thymocytes. CDR3 protein: CASSLYPGDEKLFF. CDR3 in DNA: TGTGCCAGCAGCTTGTACCCAGGGGACGAAAAACTGTTTTTT. The full variable domain, completed using reference TRBV5-5 and TRBJ1-4, is DAGVTQSPTHLIKTRGQQVTLRCSPISGHKSVSWYQQVLGQGPQFIFQYYEKEERGRGNFPDRFSARQFPNYSSELNVNALLLGDSALYLCASSLYPGDEKLFFGSGTQLSVL.